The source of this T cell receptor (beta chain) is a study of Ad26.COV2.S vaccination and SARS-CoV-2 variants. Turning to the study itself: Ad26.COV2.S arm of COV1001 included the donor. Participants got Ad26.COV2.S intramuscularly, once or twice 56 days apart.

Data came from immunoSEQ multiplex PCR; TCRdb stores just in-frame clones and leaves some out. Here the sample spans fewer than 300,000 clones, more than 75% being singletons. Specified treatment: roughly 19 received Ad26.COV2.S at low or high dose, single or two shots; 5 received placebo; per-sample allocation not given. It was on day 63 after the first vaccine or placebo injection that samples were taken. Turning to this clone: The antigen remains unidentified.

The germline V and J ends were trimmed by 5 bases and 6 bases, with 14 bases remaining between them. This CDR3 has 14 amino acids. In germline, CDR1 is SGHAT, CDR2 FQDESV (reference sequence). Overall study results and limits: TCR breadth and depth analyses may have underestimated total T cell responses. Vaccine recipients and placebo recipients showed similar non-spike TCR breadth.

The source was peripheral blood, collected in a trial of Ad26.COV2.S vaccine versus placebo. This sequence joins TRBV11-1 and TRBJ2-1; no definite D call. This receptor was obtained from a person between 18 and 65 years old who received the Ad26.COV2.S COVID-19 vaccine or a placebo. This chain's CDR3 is CASSKPGAPNEQFF. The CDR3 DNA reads TGTGCCAGCAGCAAACCCGGAGCGCCCAATGAGCAGTTCTTC. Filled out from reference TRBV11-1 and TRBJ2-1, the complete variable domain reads EAEVAQSPRYKITEKSQAVAFWCDPISGHATLYWYRQILGQGPELLVQFQDESVVDDSQLPKDRFSAERLKGVDSTLKIQPAELGDSAMYLCASSKPGAPNEQFFGPGTRLTVL.